The clone carrying this TCR beta chain has a handful of counts. CDR1 is SEHNR and CDR2 is FQNEAQ in the germline V gene (reference sequence). This CDR3 comprises 13 residues. The trim removed 2 bases at V and 12 bases at J, leaving 6 bases unmatched. Among all donors, each was a healthy Caucasian. TCRdb called the 5' RACE reads again in MiXCR, with one record for every CDR3 protein. The sample yields approximately 680,000 distinct CDR3 sequences, around 7.5% seen once. The data originate from a study of identical twins. The same sample was also studied in work on yellow fever vaccine responses in identical twins.

This receptor was identified in a woman aged 18-29 years in good health. J is TRBJ2-7 and V is TRBV7-9, with 11 bases lining up with TRBD2. Sequenced sample: PBMCs. The DNA of the CDR3 is TGTGCCAGCAGCTTATTAGCGGGAGGGCTTCTGTACTTC. It yields the protein CASSLLAGGLLYF.